A single sample is the source of the 20 T cell receptor beta chains below, sequenced in a study of cytomegalovirus exposure and HLA in healthy donors. Produced via immunoSEQ multiplex PCR; TCRdb's table is partial and in-frame only. The table includes 57,000 or so clones, 91% detected once. Input material: PBMCs. Receptor source: a woman between 25 and 40 years old in good health and CMV-seronegative.

This clone has just a few counts. V usage is TRBV2 and J usage is TRBJ1-1; unclear D gene. Between the trimmed V and J ends, which lost 4 bases and 10 bases, there was a span of 13 bases. The length of the CDR3 is 12 residues. Germline CDR1 reads SNHLY; CDR2 reads FYNNEI. The CDR3 DNA reads as TGTGCCAGCAGTGGAACGGAGGCAGGAGCTTTCTTT. Translating it yields CASSGTEAGAFF. Full variable domain (remainder filled in from reference TRBV2 and TRBJ1-1): EPEVTQTPSHQVTQMGQEVILRCVPISNHLYFYWYRQILGQKVEFLVSFYNNEISEKSEIFDDQFSVERPDGSNFTLKIRSTKLEDSAMYFCASSGTEAGAFFGQGTRLTVV.

The V gene is TRBV11-2, the J gene TRBJ2-5, with 8 bases identical to TRBD2. V shed 1 base and J 5 bases; nucleotides not matched to a gene: 12. The CDR3 consists of 17 residues. Germline CDR1 is SGHAT and CDR2 is FQNNGV. The CDR3 DNA reads TGTGCCAGCAGCTTAGGTTTCATGCAGGGACTAGAGGAGACCCAGTACTTC. Translated, it gives CASSLGFMQGLEETQYF.

Here the CDR3 reads CASTMGLAITGELFF. The CDR3 DNA follows: TGTGCCAGCACCATGGGACTAGCGATCACCGGGGAGCTGTTTTTT. The V call is TRBV27, the J call TRBJ2-2; 10 bases fit TRBD2. Germline CDR1 reads MNHEY; CDR2 reads SMNVEV (reference sequence). The CDR3 totals 15 residues. Trimming took 7 bases from V and 4 from J; bases not matched to a gene: 6.

This rearrangement joins TRBV30 to TRBJ1-1; TRBD1 aligns across 9 bases. The CDR3 length is 23 residues. The germline CDR1 and CDR2 sequences are GTSNPN and SVGIG (reference sequence). Trimming at V came to 0 bases and at J to 5 bases, leaving 31 bases not matched to a gene. The CDR3 is CAWSVSWATGGGQRRWRGTEAFF. CDR3 DNA: TGTGCCTGGAGTGTATCGTGGGCAACAGGGGGCGGCCAGCGGCGTTGGCGGGGGACTGAAGCTTTCTTT.

The chain links TRBV15 to TRBJ2-1, with TRBD2 matching over 13 bases. This CDR3 contains 18 residues. CDR1 LNHNV and CDR2 YYDKDF come from the germline V gene (reference sequence). The J segment lost 9 bases and the V segment lost 3 bases, leaving 14 bases of the junction unmatched. Here the CDR3 DNA reads TGTGCCACCAGCAGGGGGACTAGCGGGATTACATTTGGGGGTGAGCAGTTCTTC. Translating it yields CATSRGTSGITFGGEQFF.

This clone was recorded once. The genes are TRBV6-4 and TRBJ2-5; 12 bases fit TRBD2. V shed 5 bases and J 5 bases; nucleotides not matched to a gene: 6. The CDR3 sequence is 15 residues long. CDR1 MRHNA and CDR2 SNTAGT come from the germline V gene. DNA of the CDR3: TGTGCCAGCAGTCGGACTAGCGGGGAGGCGGAGACCCAGTACTTC. The encoded protein is CASSRTSGEAETQYF.

The chain carries TRBV29-1 and TRBJ1-5, with D possibly matching TRBD1 (5 bases). Germline CDR1 reads SQVTM; CDR2 reads ANQGSEA. This CDR3 has 13 amino acids. The ends were cut back, 3 bases at V and 6 bases at J, with 12 bases in the middle. The CDR3 bases are TGCAGCGTTGATGGGGGGATAGGTCAGCCCCAGCATTTT. Translating gives CSVDGGIGQPQHF.

This chain joins TRBV18 and TRBJ1-1; 8 nucleotides line up with TRBD1. V shed 2 bases and J 3 bases; nucleotides not matched to a gene: 8. Germline CDR1 and CDR2: KGHSH and LQKENI. The CDR3 totals 16 residues. CDR3 protein: CASSPGIYRGDTEAFF. The CDR3 coding sequence is TGTGCCAGCTCACCAGGGATCTACAGGGGGGACACTGAAGCTTTCTTT.

V is TRBV29-1 and J is TRBJ2-7, with 11 bases lining up with TRBD1. Germline CDR1 SQVTM, CDR2 ANQGSEA. This CDR3 is built from 14 residues. The J segment lost 2 bases and the V segment lost 5 bases, leaving 5 bases of the junction unmatched. As DNA, the CDR3 is TGCAGCGTTCGTGGACAGGGGGCCCCCTACGAGCAGTACTTC. Translating gives CSVRGQGAPYEQYF.

This clone occurred once. The chain has TRBV4-2 and TRBJ2-6, with a possible D match to TRBD2 (6 bases). V gave up 4 bases and J gave up 0 bases, with 13 bases separating them. The length of the CDR3 is 17 residues. Germline assignment: CDR1 LGHNA and CDR2 YNFKEQ. CDR3 in amino acids: CASSRPGLNSGANVLTF. The CDR3 coding sequence is TGTGCCAGCAGCCGTCCGGGACTTAACTCTGGGGCCAACGTCCTGACTTTC.

The rearrangement uses TRBV28 and TRBJ2-7, with 7 bases fitting TRBD2. The V segment lost 3 bases and the J segment 1 base; nucleotides outside the gene matches: 6. This CDR3 has 15 residues. Germline-derived CDR1 and CDR2 are MDHEN and SYDVKM. CDR3 nucleotides: TGTGCCAGCAGTTTGGTGGGCGGGGGTTCCTACGAGCAGTACTTC. Residues: CASSLVGGGSYEQYF.

This chain connects TRBV10-3 to TRBJ1-5, with 7 positions matching TRBD1. With V trimmed by 10 bases and J by 3 bases, 9 bases remained unmatched. Germline values: CDR1 ENHRY, CDR2 SYGVKD. The CDR3 spans 14 residues. CDR3 amino acids: CASDSGQPNQPQHF. DNA for the CDR3: TGTGCCAGCGATTCGGGACAGCCCAATCAGCCCCAGCATTTT.

The chain has TRBV30 and TRBJ2-3; 8 bases map to TRBD2. This CDR3 comprises 15 residues. V lost 1 base to trimming and J lost 3 bases; unmatched junction nucleotides: 6. Germline CDR1 and CDR2: GTSNPN and SVGIG (reference sequence). For the CDR3, the DNA is TGTGCCTGGAGTGCGGGGGGGAGAAGGACAGATACGCAGTATTTT. Its protein is CAWSAGGRRTDTQYF.

The chain is built from TRBV7-6 and TRBJ1-1; the D is unclear. Trimming left V 1 base short and J 1 base short, with 7 bases between. Germline-derived CDR1 and CDR2 are SGHVS and FNYEAQ. This CDR3 has 14 residues. CDR3 sequence: CASSLEHWNTEAFF. CDR3 bases: TGTGCCAGCAGCTTAGAGCACTGGAACACTGAAGCTTTCTTT.

The rearrangement links TRBV6-5 to TRBJ1-3, with TRBD1 identical over 7 bases. The CDR3 sequence is 13 residues long. Germline lookup yields CDR1 MNHEY and CDR2 SVGAGI. The ends lost 9 bases at V and 0 bases at J; junction bases unmatched: 2. CDR3 region: CASTGVSGNTIYF. CDR3 nucleotide sequence: TGTGCCAGTACAGGGGTCTCTGGAAACACCATATATTTT.

In its sample, this clone was seen a few times. The chain couples TRBV7-8 to TRBJ2-7; the match to TRBD1 covers 7 bases. Germline CDR1 and CDR2: SGHVS and FQNEAQ. This CDR3 is built from 16 residues. Unmatched junction bases numbered 11, after V lost 6 bases and J lost 0 bases. The CDR3 region has the DNA TGTGCCAGCAGGAGGGAAGGGGGCTCGAGCTCCTACGAGCAGTACTTC. It codes for CASRREGGSSSYEQYF.

The table lists this clone with a count of one. This sequence joins TRBV6-6 and TRBJ1-1; D is unclear. Per the germline V gene, CDR1 is MNHNY and CDR2 is SVGAGI (reference sequence). Trimming removed 6 bases at V and 6 bases at J, with 11 bases between. There are 12 residues in the CDR3. CDR3 protein: CASSLSEAEAFF. The CDR3 nucleotides read TGTGCCAGCAGCCTGTCCGAGGCTGAAGCTTTCTTT.

The V gene is TRBV27, the J gene TRBJ1-1; 9 bases agree with TRBD1. Looked up from germline, CDR1 is MNHEY and CDR2 is SMNVEV (reference sequence). Trimming cost V 6 bases and J 11 bases; bases outside gene matches: 13. There are 14 residues in the CDR3. The CDR3 region is CASSPPNRGRKAFF. As DNA, the CDR3 is TGTGCCAGCAGCCCACCGAACAGGGGGCGTAAGGCTTTCTTT.

The rearrangement joins TRBV13 to TRBJ1-3; tentatively, D is TRBD1 (5 bases). This CDR3 region has 15 residues. CDR1 is PRHDT and CDR2 is FYEKMQ in the germline V gene (reference sequence). V was clipped by 2 bases and J by 3 bases, with 11 bases between them. The CDR3 here is CASSLNLGDGNTIYF. The CDR3 region has the DNA TGTGCCAGCAGCTTAAATTTAGGGGATGGAAACACCATATATTTT.

This chain uses TRBV7-2 with TRBJ1-1, with a possible D match to TRBD1 (6 bases). The CDR3 loop spans 15 amino acids. The V gene's germline CDR1 is SGHTA and CDR2 FQGNSA. The ends were cut back, 6 bases at V and 4 bases at J, with 18 bases in the middle. In DNA form, the CDR3 reads TGTGCCAGCAGGGGACAAGGGGGATTAAGCACTGAAGCTTTCTTT. Protein: CASRGQGGLSTEAFF.